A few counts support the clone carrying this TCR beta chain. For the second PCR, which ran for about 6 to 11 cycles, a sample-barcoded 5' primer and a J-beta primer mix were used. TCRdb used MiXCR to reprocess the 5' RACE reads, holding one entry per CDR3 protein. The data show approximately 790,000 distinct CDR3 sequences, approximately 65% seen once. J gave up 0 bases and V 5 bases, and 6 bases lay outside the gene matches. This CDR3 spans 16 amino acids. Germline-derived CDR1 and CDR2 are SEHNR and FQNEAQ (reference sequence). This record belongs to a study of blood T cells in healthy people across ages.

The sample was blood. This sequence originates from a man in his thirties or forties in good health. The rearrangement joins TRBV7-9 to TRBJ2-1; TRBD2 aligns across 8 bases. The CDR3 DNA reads TGTGCCAGCAGCGAACTAGCGGCGAGCTCCTACAATGAGCAGTTCTTC. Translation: CASSELAASSYNEQFF. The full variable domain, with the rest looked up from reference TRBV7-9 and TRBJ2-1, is DTGVSQNPRHKITKRGQNVTFRCDPISEHNRLYWYRQTLGQGPEFLTYFQNEAQLEKSRLLSDRFSAERPKGSFSTLEIQRTEQGDSAMYLCASSELAASSYNEQFFGPGTRLTVL.